The clone carrying this TCR beta chain was counted ten times or more. With 2 bases clipped from V and 4 bases from J, the junction kept 4 bases outside the gene matches. The length of the CDR3 is 16 residues. Germline values: CDR1 SGHVS, CDR2 FQNEAQ. Unique molecular identifier tags were affixed to discrete cDNA molecules. Via MiXCR, TCRdb re-called the 5' RACE reads, giving one row per CDR3 protein. The table shows 90,000 to 130,000 distinct CDR3 sequences, with about 12% occurring only once. These data belong to a study of early T cells in non-severe SARS-CoV-2 infection. The wider study: The study sequenced bulk RNA from unsorted whole blood, with chains unpaired.

The chain recombines TRBV7-8 with TRBJ2-1, with 11 positions matching TRBD2. This TCR derives from an adult who was a healthcare worker with PCR-confirmed SARS-CoV-2 infection or an uninfected control (not recorded which). Sequences were obtained from whole blood. The CDR3 here is CASSLYSGRDYNEQFF. The CDR3, as DNA: TGTGCCAGCAGCTTATATAGCGGGAGGGATTACAATGAGCAGTTCTTC.